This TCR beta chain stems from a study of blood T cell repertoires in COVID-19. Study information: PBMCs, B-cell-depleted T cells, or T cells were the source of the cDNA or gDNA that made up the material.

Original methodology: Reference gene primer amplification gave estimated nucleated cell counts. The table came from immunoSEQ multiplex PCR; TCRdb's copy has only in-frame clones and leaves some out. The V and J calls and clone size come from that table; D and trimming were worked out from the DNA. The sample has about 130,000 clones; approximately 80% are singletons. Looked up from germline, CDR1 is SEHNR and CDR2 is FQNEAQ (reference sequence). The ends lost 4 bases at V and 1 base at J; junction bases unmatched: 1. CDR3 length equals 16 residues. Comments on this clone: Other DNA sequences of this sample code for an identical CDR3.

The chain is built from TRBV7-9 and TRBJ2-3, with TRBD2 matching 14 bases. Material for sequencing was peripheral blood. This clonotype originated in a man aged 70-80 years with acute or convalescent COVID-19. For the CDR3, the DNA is TGTGCCAGCAGCTCGGGACTAGCGGGGGGCACAGATACGCAGTATTTT. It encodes CASSSGLAGGTDTQYF.